These T cell receptor beta chains were read from a single sample in a study of blood T cell repertoires in COVID-19. The method was immunoSEQ multiplex PCR; TCRdb's version includes in-frame clones alone and lacks a portion of them. The table shows 180,000 or so clones, with roughly 88% occurring only once. The sample comprised PBMCs or T cells enriched from blood (not recorded which). The receptors come from a man aged 40-49 years with acute COVID-19. Each CDR3 is given with its conserved first and last residue. D genes are given only for firm matches. Clone size appears in some rows only: once, few, many, or a class for an expanded clone.

>NA|NA|TRBV7-8|TRBJ2-2
CASSSLGPQGLIGELFF
TGTGCCAGCAGCTCGCTCGGTCCGCAGGGCCTTATCGGGGAGCTGTTTTTT
>once|TRBD1|TRBV6-6|TRBJ1-1
CASTEQGRKAEAFF
TGTGCCAGCACTGAACAGGGGCGGAAAGCTGAAGCTTTCTTT
>NA|NA|TRBV20-1|TRBJ1-2
CSARGQYGYTF
TGCAGTGCTAGGGGCCAGTATGGCTACACCTTC
>NA|NA|TRBV25-1|TRBJ2-7
CASSKQGLGEQYF
TGTGCCAGCAGTAAACAGGGCTTAGGGGAGCAGTACTTC
>NA|TRBD1|TRBV28|TRBJ1-5
CASSGQGSQPQHF
TGTGCCAGCAGCGGACAGGGAAGTCAGCCCCAGCATTTT
>few|NA|TRBV24-1|TRBJ2-1
CATSDFPRQFTEQFF
TGTGCCACCAGTGATTTCCCCAGACAGTTCACCGAGCAGTTCTTC
>NA|TRBD2|TRBV7-2|TRBJ2-6
CANKAGGGSGANVLTF
TGTGCCAACAAAGCGGGAGGGGGTTCCGGGGCCAACGTCCTGACTTTC
>NA|NA|TRBV7-9|TRBJ1-2
CASSLALSTVRGGYTF
TGTGCCAGCAGCTTAGCGCTTTCGACTGTTCGCGGTGGCTACACCTTC
>NA|TRBD1|TRBV7-9|TRBJ1-2
CASSSPGQGLEGYTF
TGTGCCAGCAGCTCGCCGGGACAGGGGCTAGAAGGCTACACCTTC
>NA|TRBD1|TRBV5-6|TRBJ1-6
CASSTLTGVASPLHF
TGTGCCAGCAGCACCCTGACAGGGGTGGCTTCACCCCTCCACTTT
>NA|TRBD2|TRBV30|TRBJ2-5
CAWGLAGQETQYF
TGTGCCTGGGGCCTAGCGGGCCAAGAGACCCAGTACTTC
>NA|TRBD2|TRBV6-5|TRBJ2-5
CASSPSAGASETQYF
TGTGCCAGCAGCCCCTCTGCGGGAGCCTCCGAGACCCAGTACTTC
>NA|NA|TRBV7-2|TRBJ1-5
CASSLGSGAGQPQHF
TGTGCCAGCAGCTTAGGTTCAGGGGCCGGTCAGCCCCAGCATTTT
>NA|NA|TRBV2|TRBJ2-5
CASSQGGVQETQYF
TGTGCCAGCAGTCAGGGCGGAGTCCAAGAGACCCAGTACTTC
>NA|NA|TRBV19|TRBJ1-2
CASSMSLMDGYTF
TGTGCCAGTAGTATGAGTCTGATGGATGGCTACACCTTC
>NA|TRBD1|TRBV7-2|TRBJ1-6
CASSSGGSYSPLHF
TGTGCCAGCAGTTCAGGGGGTTCCTATTCACCCCTCCACTTT
>NA|TRBD2|TRBV27|TRBJ2-7
CASSFRREQEQYF
TGTGCCAGCAGTTTTCGGCGGGAGCAAGAGCAGTACTTC
>NA|TRBD2|TRBV5-1|TRBJ2-1
CASSLNSGIGNEQFF
TGCGCCAGCAGCTTAAATAGCGGGATTGGCAATGAGCAGTTCTTC
>NA|NA|TRBV6-1|TRBJ1-3
CASSDRESGNTIYF
TGTGCCAGCAGTGACAGGGAATCTGGAAACACCATATATTTT
>NA|NA|TRBV2|TRBJ2-7
CASIRSLLEQYF
TGTGCCAGCATTCGGTCGCTCCTCGAGCAGTACTTC